This T cell receptor beta chain was captured by sequencing in a study of T cells after yellow fever vaccination. In making TCR cDNA, 5'RACE template switching added a universal primer site and UMIs to it. In TCRdb, the 5' RACE reads were re-called with MiXCR into one record per CDR3 protein. The sample carries 500,000 to 650,000 distinct CDR3 sequences, approximately 15% recorded once. V was clipped by 2 bases and J by 10 bases, with 17 bases between them. This CDR3 is 14 amino acids long. This chain joins TRBV23-1 and TRBJ2-5, with D maybe TRBD1 (6 bases). TRBV23-1 is marked as an open reading frame, function uncertain. The sequencing used PBMCs, collected on the day of the yellow fever booster vaccination. This clonotype originated in a man aged 30 to 39 who received the YFV17D yellow fever vaccine. The CDR3 protein is CASSQPRTVVSQYF. CDR3 bases: TGCGCCAGCAGTCAACCTCGGACAGTTGTGAGCCAGTACTTC.